This section outlines one TCR beta chain sequence together with its context. Cohorts were assigned according to the clinical history that participants reported. Cohort 3 donors counted as recovered after two negative PCRs, clearance, or resolved symptoms. Methods used by the authors: Amplifying reference gene primers gave estimates of nucleated cell counts. TCRdb's table, derived via immunoSEQ multiplex PCR, lists solely in-frame clones and lacks some. V, J and clone size reflect that table, while D and trimming were determined from the DNA. The table records 250,000 to 300,000 clones, approximately 83% of them present only once. The data were taken from a study of blood T cell repertoires in COVID-19. Across the study: Donors in the United States, Italy and Spain gave samples during acute or convalescent COVID-19.

The sequenced sample consisted of PBMCs or T cells enriched from blood (not recorded which). This receptor was identified in a man over 45 who had recovered from COVID-19.

CDR3 DNA sequence: TGTGCCAGCAGCCAACGACTAGTTGCCGGGGAGCTGTTTTTT. Translated: CASSQRLVAGELFF. This chain joins TRBV3-1 (or the pseudogene TRBV3-2) and TRBJ2-2; the D gene is possibly TRBD2 (6 bases). The CDR3 runs 14 residues. Germline V gene sequence: CDR1 LGHDT, CDR2 YNNKEL (reference sequence). Trimming took off 2 bases at V and 6 bases at J, with 10 bases between the two ends.